This TCR beta chain was profiled in a study of beta chain features in type 1 diabetes. Findings and limits, study-wide: Moderately but significantly shorter TCRB CDR3s were found in Type 1 diabetes patients in all four CD4+ subsets.

What was sequenced were expressed TCRB transcripts, since all of the isolated RNA had been reverse transcribed. Libraries were prepared by immunoSEQ multiplex PCR; TCRdb keeps only in-frame clonotypes and omits some of them. The table includes around 650,000 clones, 9.5% to 15% detected once. V was pared by 2 bases and J by 1 base, with 8 bases between. Per germline, CDR1 ENHRY and CDR2 SYGVKD. The CDR3 contains 14 residues. For this clone: The antigen is undetermined.

The source material was naive CD4+ T cells from blood. The receptor was derived from a young man with type 1 diabetes. The chain combines TRBV10-3 with TRBJ2-5, with D unclear. The CDR3 nucleotides are TGTGCCATCAGTGAGAAGGACCGCCAAGAGACCCAGTACTTC. Translation: CAISEKDRQETQYF.